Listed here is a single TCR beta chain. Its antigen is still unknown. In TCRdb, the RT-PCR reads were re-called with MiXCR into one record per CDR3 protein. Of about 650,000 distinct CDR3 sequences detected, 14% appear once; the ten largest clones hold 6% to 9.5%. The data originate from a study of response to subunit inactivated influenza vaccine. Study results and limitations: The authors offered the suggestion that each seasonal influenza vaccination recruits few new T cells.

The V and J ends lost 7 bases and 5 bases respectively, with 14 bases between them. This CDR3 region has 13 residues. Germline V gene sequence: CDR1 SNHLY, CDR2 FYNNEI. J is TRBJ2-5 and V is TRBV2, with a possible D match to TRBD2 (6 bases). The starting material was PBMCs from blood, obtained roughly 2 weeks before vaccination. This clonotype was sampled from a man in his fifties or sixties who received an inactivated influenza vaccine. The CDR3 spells CASTGGSAETQYF. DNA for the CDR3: TGTGCCAGCACCGGAGGGTCCGCGGAGACCCAGTACTTC.